The 17 T cell receptor beta chains below were found in one sample sequenced in a study of T cell changes during pregnancy in multiple sclerosis. Generated by immunoSEQ multiplex PCR, the TCRdb table keeps only in-frame clones and is missing some. Of more than 25,000 clones listed, 80% to 90% are singletons. The sequenced sample was CD8+ T cells from peripheral blood mononuclear cells, obtained in the third trimester of pregnancy. The source of these receptors is a female donor with multiple sclerosis, enrolled in a pregnancy study.

V usage is TRBV14 and J usage is TRBJ2-1; 7 nucleotides match TRBD2. This CDR3 is 16 amino acids long. V shed 0 bases, J shed 7 bases, and the junction held 9 bases outside the gene matches. The germline gives CDR1 SGHDN, CDR2 FVKESK. CDR3 loop: CASSQDPAGVGNEQFF. In nucleotides, the CDR3 is TGTGCCAGCAGCCAAGATCCGGCGGGAGTGGGGAATGAGCAGTTCTTC.

The chain couples TRBV5-6 to TRBJ1-5; the D gene is possibly TRBD1 (6 bases). Germline V CDR1 and CDR2: SGHDT, YYEEEE. The CDR3 has 14 residues. Between the trimmed V and J ends, which lost 1 base and 7 bases, there was a span of 12 bases. This CDR3 reads CASSLSPQGQPQHF. CDR3 DNA sequence: TGTGCCAGCAGCTTGAGCCCCCAGGGGCAGCCCCAGCATTTT. The full variable domain, in which reference TRBV5-6 and TRBJ1-5 provide the parts outside the CDR3, is DAGVTQSPTHLIKTRGQQVTLRCSPKSGHDTVSWYQQALGQGPQFIFQYYEEEERQRGNFPDRFSGHQFPNYSSELNVNALLLGDSALYLCASSLSPQGQPQHFGDGTRLSIL.

The chain uses TRBV7-9 and TRBJ2-1; 10 positions match TRBD1. Germline loops: CDR1 SEHNR, CDR2 FQNEAQ (reference sequence). The CDR3 has 13 amino acids. CDR3 nucleotides: TGTGCGGGGGACAGGGGCGTAGACAATGAGCAGTTCTTC. Its translation: CAGDRGVDNEQFF.

This chain uses TRBV19 with TRBJ1-1; 7 positions match TRBD1. Trimming cost V 1 base and J 3 bases; bases outside gene matches: 5. CDR3 length: 15 residues. From germline, CDR1 is LNHDA and CDR2 SQIVND (reference sequence). The CDR3 DNA reads as TGTGCCAGTAGTATAGCCCGACAGGGCTACACTGAAGCTTTCTTT. Encoded protein: CASSIARQGYTEAFF.

The CDR3 protein is CASSQEVLGGYEQYF. The CDR3 DNA is TGCGCCAGCAGCCAAGAAGTCCTAGGGGGCTACGAGCAGTACTTC. The chain recombines TRBV4-1 with TRBJ2-7, with D maybe TRBD1 (6 bases). The germline V gene has CDR1 MGHRA and CDR2 YSYEKL. This CDR3 is built from 15 residues. The germline V and J ends were trimmed by 0 bases and 3 bases, with 12 bases remaining between them.

The rearrangement uses TRBV13 and TRBJ2-5, with 12 positions matching TRBD2. This CDR3 has 16 residues. Trimming at V came to 5 bases and at J to 5 bases, leaving 9 bases not matched to a gene. Per germline, CDR1 PRHDT and CDR2 FYEKMQ (reference sequence). CDR3 bases: TGTGCCAGCAGCGCCCGACTAGCGGGGGCTGGTGAGACCCAGTACTTC. Amino acids: CASSARLAGAGETQYF.

The chain employs TRBV7-9 and TRBJ2-7, with D tentatively TRBD1 (5 bases). The length of the CDR3 is 14 residues. Trimming took off 5 bases at V and 5 bases at J, with 16 bases between the two ends. The germline V gene encodes CDR1 SEHNR and CDR2 FQNEAQ (reference sequence). The CDR3 region is CASSPRAGLDEQYF. The DNA for the CDR3 is TGTGCCAGCAGCCCTAGGGCAGGGTTGGACGAGCAGTACTTC.

The chain joins TRBV19 to TRBJ2-4; D is possibly TRBD2 (5 bases). The germline gives CDR1 LNHDA, CDR2 SQIVND (reference sequence). With 5 bases removed from V and 8 bases from J, the gap between germline ends came to 16 bases. The CDR3 sequence is 14 residues long. CDR3 sequence reads: CASSPWRKEDIQYF. The CDR3 nucleotides are TGTGCCAGTAGTCCCTGGAGGAAAGAGGACATTCAGTACTTC.

The gene calls are TRBV7-2 and TRBJ2-3; 8 bases agree with TRBD1. This CDR3 has 16 amino acids. V was pared by 5 bases and J by 1 base, with 8 bases of the junction left unmatched. Germline V gene data show CDR1 as SGHTA and CDR2 as FQGNSA. CDR3 nucleotide sequence: TGTGCCAGCAGCGTCACTAACAGGGGGGGCACAGATACGCAGTATTTT. Its translation is CASSVTNRGGTDTQYF. The full variable domain, rest sourced from reference TRBV7-2 and TRBJ2-3, is GAGVSQSPSNKVTEKGKDVELRCDPISGHTALYWYRQSLGQGLEFLIYFQGNSAPDKSGLPSDRFSAERTGGSVSTLTIQRTQQEDSAVYLCASSVTNRGGTDTQYFGPGTRLTVL.

This chain links TRBV6-5 with TRBJ2-7; D perhaps matches TRBD2 (5 bases). Germline V gene sequence: CDR1 MNHEY, CDR2 SVGAGI. This CDR3 region has 14 residues. The germline V and J ends were trimmed by 5 bases and 4 bases, with 15 bases remaining between them. The CDR3 DNA is TGTGCCAGCAGTCCCCAAGGGAGTATATACGAGCAGTACTTC. Translating it yields CASSPQGSIYEQYF.

This sequence joins TRBV10-1 and TRBJ2-1; 8 nucleotides match TRBD2. The V and J ends lost 4 bases and 7 bases, in that order; junction bases with no gene match: 6. This CDR3 spans 14 amino acids. CDR1 is WNHNN and CDR2 is SYGVQD in the germline V gene (reference sequence). CDR3 loop: CASSAGGPGNEQFF. Written as DNA, the CDR3 is TGCGCCAGCAGTGCGGGAGGGCCGGGGAATGAGCAGTTCTTC.

The CDR3 reads CASSNGDYETRTQYF. The CDR3 DNA is TGTGCCAGCAGCAACGGGGACTACGAGACACGCACGCAGTATTTT. This chain connects TRBV7-9 to TRBJ2-3, with 7 bases lining up with TRBD2. J lost 9 bases, V lost 5 bases, and 14 bases had no gene match. The CDR3 is 15 amino acids. Germline CDR1 SEHNR, CDR2 FQNEAQ (reference sequence).

The rearrangement links TRBV9 to TRBJ1-2; D is unresolved. V lost 3 bases to trimming and J lost 13 bases, with 10 bases between them. Germline values: CDR1 SGDLS, CDR2 YYNGEE. The CDR3 runs 10 residues. In DNA, the CDR3 is TGTGCCAGCAGCGGCCTTACTCTCACCTTC. Amino acid sequence: CASSGLTLTF.

Remarks on this clone: At one end, the junction sequence differs from germline, possibly due to a read error. CDR3 in DNA: TGCGCCAGCAGCCAACCTGGATCGGACACGGTCCTTTTT. Translating gives CASSQPGSDTVLF. This chain connects TRBV4-1 to TRBJ2-3; maybe TRBD1 (5 bases). The CDR3 has 13 residues. The germline gives CDR1 MGHRA, CDR2 YSYEKL.

The V call is TRBV7-9, the J call TRBJ2-7, with 7 bases matching TRBD1. The CDR3 loop spans 17 amino acids. Losses at the gene ends were 5 bases for V and 7 bases for J; bases not matched to a gene: 20. Germline values: CDR1 SEHNR, CDR2 FQNEAQ (reference sequence). CDR3 in amino acids: CASSPSPGTAVGKEQYF. CDR3 DNA sequence: TGTGCCAGCAGCCCAAGCCCTGGGACAGCCGTCGGGAAAGAGCAGTACTTC. Drawing the rest from reference TRBV7-9 and TRBJ2-7, the complete variable domain is DTGVSQNPRHKITKRGQNVTFRCDPISEHNRLYWYRQTLGQGPEFLTYFQNEAQLEKSRLLSDRFSAERPKGSFSTLEIQRTEQGDSAMYLCASSPSPGTAVGKEQYFGPGTRLTVT.

The chain recombines TRBV4-2 with TRBJ1-1; unclear D gene. The ends were cut back, 2 bases at V and 6 bases at J, with 13 bases in the middle. The CDR3 contains 14 residues. Germline V gene sequence: CDR1 LGHNA, CDR2 YNFKEQ. The CDR3 region has the DNA TGTGCCAGCAGCCAACGGGGTATGGTCCCTGAAGCTTTCTTT. Its translation is CASSQRGMVPEAFF.

For the CDR3, the DNA is TGTGCCAGCATTCCTAGCGGGGGGTCCAACAATGAGCAGTTCTTC. Amino acid sequence: CASIPSGGSNNEQFF. J is TRBJ2-1 and V is TRBV2, with 11 bases identical to TRBD2. Germline loops: CDR1 SNHLY, CDR2 FYNNEI. Losses at the gene ends were 7 bases for V and 5 bases for J; bases not matched to a gene: 7. This CDR3 contains 15 residues.